This T cell receptor beta chain was retrieved from a study of T cell changes during pregnancy in multiple sclerosis. The length of the CDR3 is 17 residues. Germline V lookup: CDR1 WNHNN, CDR2 SYGVQD (reference sequence). With 6 bases clipped from V and 1 base from J, the junction kept 9 bases outside the gene matches. Generated by immunoSEQ multiplex PCR, the TCRdb table keeps only in-frame clones and is missing some. The table has about 29,000 clones, over 80% seen once. This clonotype was sampled from a female donor with multiple sclerosis, enrolled in a pregnancy study. V usage is TRBV10-1 and J usage is TRBJ2-3; 11 bases line up with TRBD2. Here the sequenced sample was CD8+ T cells from peripheral blood mononuclear cells, taken before pregnancy. Here the CDR3 DNA reads TGCGCCAGCAGGTATCCGGGACTAGCGGCCCGCACAGATACGCAGTATTTT. Encoded protein: CASRYPGLAARTDTQYF.